This record looks at one T cell receptor beta chain sequence and its context. Antigen unknown. This record belongs to a study of T cell responses to AZD1222 COVID-19 vaccine. General observations from the study: Mapped onto spike, vaccine-associated CD4 TCRs spanned it and were dominant at 160-218 and 743-854. Clonal diversity was possibly underestimated; the donors were predominantly white British and more often female.

Measured with immunoSEQ multiplex PCR; TCRdb has only the in-frame clones, and not every one. The data show about 100,000 clones, about 93% seen once. Specimen: peripheral blood, collected on day 0 of AZD1222 vaccination. The TCR comes from an adult in good health.

The CDR3 sequence: CSVDQAIGGGYTF. Written as DNA, the CDR3 is TGCAGCGTGGATCAGGCGATAGGCGGTGGCTACACCTTC. This chain uses TRBV29-1 with TRBJ1-2; D uncertain. Germline V gives CDR1 SQVTM, CDR2 ANQGSEA. The CDR3 covers 13 residues. With 6 bases removed from V and 7 bases from J, the gap between germline ends came to 18 bases.